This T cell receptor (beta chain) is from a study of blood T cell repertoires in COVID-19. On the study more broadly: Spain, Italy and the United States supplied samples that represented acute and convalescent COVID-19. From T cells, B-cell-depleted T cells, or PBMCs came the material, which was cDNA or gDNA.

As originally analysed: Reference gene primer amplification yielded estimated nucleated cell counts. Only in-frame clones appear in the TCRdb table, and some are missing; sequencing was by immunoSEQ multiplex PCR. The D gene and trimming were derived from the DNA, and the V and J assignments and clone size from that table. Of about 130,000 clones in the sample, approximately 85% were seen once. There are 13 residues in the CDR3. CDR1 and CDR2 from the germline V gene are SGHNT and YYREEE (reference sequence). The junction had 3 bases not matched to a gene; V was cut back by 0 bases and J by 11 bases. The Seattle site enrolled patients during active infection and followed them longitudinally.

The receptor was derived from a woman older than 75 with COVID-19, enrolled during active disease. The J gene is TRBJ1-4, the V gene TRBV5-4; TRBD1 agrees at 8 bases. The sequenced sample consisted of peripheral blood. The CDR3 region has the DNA TGTGCCAGCAGCTTGGGGACAGGGCAGAAACTGTTTTTT. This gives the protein CASSLGTGQKLFF.